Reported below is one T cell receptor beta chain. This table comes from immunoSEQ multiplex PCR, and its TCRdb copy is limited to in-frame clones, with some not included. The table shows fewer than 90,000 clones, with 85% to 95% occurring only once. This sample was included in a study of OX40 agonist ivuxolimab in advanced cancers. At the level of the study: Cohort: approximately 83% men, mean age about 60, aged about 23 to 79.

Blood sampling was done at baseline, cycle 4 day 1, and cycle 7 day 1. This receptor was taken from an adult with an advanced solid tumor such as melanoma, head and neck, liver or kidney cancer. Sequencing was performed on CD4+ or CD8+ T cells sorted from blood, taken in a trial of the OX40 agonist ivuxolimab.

The CDR3 reads CASSQTTPGLGKLFF. CDR3 sequence (DNA): TGTGCCAGCTCACAGACCACTCCGGGATTGGGGAAACTGTTTTTT. The rearrangement uses TRBV18 and TRBJ1-4, with D hard to call. CDR1 and CDR2 (germline): KGHSH, LQKENI. V was trimmed by 4 bases and J by 11 bases, leaving 20 bases between them. The CDR3 length is 15 residues.